This paragraph reports one TCR beta chain. The record originates from a study of blood T cell repertoires in COVID-19. Study context: Italy, Spain and the United States were the sources of the convalescent and acute COVID-19 samples. T cells, B-cell-depleted T cells, or PBMCs provided the cDNA or gDNA that served as material.

Categorization into cohorts depended on clinical history that participants reported. Exposed enrollees encountered a COVID-19 case at some point within 2 weeks before study entry. Produced via immunoSEQ multiplex PCR; TCRdb's table is partial and in-frame only. The table records about 300,000 clones, 85% to 90% of them present only once. Trimming cost V 5 bases and J 8 bases; bases outside gene matches: 5. This CDR3 contains 14 residues. CDR1 SGHRS and CDR2 YFSETQ come from the germline V gene. The clonotype originates from a woman between 50 and 59 years old who had been exposed to COVID-19. Material: PBMCs or T cells enriched from blood (not recorded which). J is TRBJ2-1 and V is TRBV5-1; TRBD2 aligns across 12 bases. The CDR3 protein is CASSSLAGGDEQFF. CDR3 DNA: TGCGCCAGCAGTTCCCTAGCGGGGGGGGATGAGCAGTTCTTC.